This T cell receptor (beta chain) is drawn from a study of cytotoxic CD8 clonotypes in ibrutinib-treated CLL. Study information: Mean yields were 255,043 productive templates and over 85,000 productive rearrangements per sample. Broader study findings: Stable or contracted on treatment, public clonotypes were also uncommon. Increased clonality at ibrutinib response gave way to a return toward baseline at progression.

Target depth was 1 in 200,000 to 1 in 1 million T cells, about 10x per clonotype. Measured with immunoSEQ multiplex PCR; TCRdb has only the in-frame clones, and not every one. The sample has roughly 51,000 clones; roughly 50% are singletons. Regarding this clone: What it binds is unknown.

Deletions cut 6 bases from V and 10 bases from J, with 10 bases between. Germline CDR1 is WSHSY and CDR2 is SAAADI. The CDR3 is 11 amino acids. V usage is TRBV10-2 and J usage is TRBJ2-1; D remains ambiguous. The sequence was obtained from a human donor with chronic lymphocytic leukemia. Material: PBMCs, obtained after 12 months of ibrutinib treatment. The CDR3, as DNA: TGCGCCAGCAGGGGTAAAAGGGAGCAGTTCTTC. Translation: CASRGKREQFF.